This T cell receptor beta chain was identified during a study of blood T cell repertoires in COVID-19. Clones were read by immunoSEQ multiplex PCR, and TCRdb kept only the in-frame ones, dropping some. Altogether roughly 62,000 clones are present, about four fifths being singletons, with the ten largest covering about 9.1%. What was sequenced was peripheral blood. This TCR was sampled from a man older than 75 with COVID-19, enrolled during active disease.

DNA for the CDR3: TGTGCCAGCAGCTTAGCACCCCCGGCGGGGGCCGCTAACTATGGCTACACCTTC. Amino acid sequence: CASSLAPPAGAANYGYTF. The V gene is TRBV7-8, the J gene TRBJ1-2, with TRBD1 as a possible D gene (6 bases). This CDR3 comprises 18 residues. The germline gives CDR1 SGHVS, CDR2 FQNEAQ. Between the trimmed V and J ends, which lost 0 bases and 0 bases, there was a span of 17 bases.